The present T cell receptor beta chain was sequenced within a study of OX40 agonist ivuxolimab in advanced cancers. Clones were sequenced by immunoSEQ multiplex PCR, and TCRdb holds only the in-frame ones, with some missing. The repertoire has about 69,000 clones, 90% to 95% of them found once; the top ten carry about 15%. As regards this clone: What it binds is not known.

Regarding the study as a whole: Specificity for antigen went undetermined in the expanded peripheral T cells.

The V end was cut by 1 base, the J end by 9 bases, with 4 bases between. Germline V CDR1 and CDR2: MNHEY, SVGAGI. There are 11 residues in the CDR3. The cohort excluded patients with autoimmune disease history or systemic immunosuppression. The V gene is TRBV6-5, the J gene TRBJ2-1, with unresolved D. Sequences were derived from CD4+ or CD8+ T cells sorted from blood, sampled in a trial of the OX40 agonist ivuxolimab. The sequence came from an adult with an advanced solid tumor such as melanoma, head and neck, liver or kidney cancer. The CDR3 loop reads CASSYYSEQFF. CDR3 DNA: TGTGCCAGCAGTTACTATAGTGAGCAGTTCTTC.